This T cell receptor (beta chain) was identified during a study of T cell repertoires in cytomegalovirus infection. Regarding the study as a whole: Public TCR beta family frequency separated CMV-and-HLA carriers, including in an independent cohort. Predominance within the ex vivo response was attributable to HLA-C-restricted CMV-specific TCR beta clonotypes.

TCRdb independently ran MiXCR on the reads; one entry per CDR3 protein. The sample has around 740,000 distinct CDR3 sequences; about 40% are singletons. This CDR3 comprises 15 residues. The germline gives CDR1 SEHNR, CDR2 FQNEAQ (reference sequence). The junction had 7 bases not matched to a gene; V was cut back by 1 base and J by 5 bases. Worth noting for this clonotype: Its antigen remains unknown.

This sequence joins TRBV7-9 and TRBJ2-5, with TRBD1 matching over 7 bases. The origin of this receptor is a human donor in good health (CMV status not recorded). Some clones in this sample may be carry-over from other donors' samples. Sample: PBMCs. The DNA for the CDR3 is TGTGCCAGCAGCTTAGAGGCCAGGGGGAAGGAGACCCAGTACTTC. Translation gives CASSLEARGKETQYF.